The clone carrying this T cell receptor beta chain was recorded at least ten times. The antigen remains unidentified. The source of the sample is a study of T-cell memory formation after mild COVID-19. Overall study: Among the donors, TCR clusters were largely specific to each donor. General study findings and limits: CD4+ contracting clones were mainly CM and EM; CD8+ ones, EMRA.

The CDR3 sequence is 15 residues long. With 0 bases removed from V and 2 bases from J, the gap between germline ends came to 9 bases. The V gene's germline CDR1 is SGHTA and CDR2 FQGTGA. From the 5' RACE reads, TCRdb called clonotypes with MiXCR, one entry per CDR3 protein. This repertoire shows about 400,000 distinct CDR3 sequences, more than 15% found once; its top ten account for 20% to 25%. The V gene is TRBV7-3, the J gene TRBJ2-3; D ambiguous. This TCR came from a man between 18 and 29 years old who had mild COVID-19 (a few samples of this study predate the infection). Cell type and time point are not known. Sample: PBMCs or a T cell subset sorted from them (not recorded which). The CDR3 DNA reads as TGTGCCAGCAGCTTAACCCGACCTCACACAGATACGCAGTATTTT. Its translation is CASSLTRPHTDTQYF.